In its sample, the clone carrying this T cell receptor beta chain was seen a few times. Its specificity is not known. The data were taken from a study of vaccination and CD4 T cells after COVID-19. Overall study: Six men and four women formed the convalescents, two being Hispanic. Overlapping spike peptides of SARS-CoV-2, HCoV-NL63, HCoV-OC43 and HCoV-229E stimulated the cells.

The Oncomine TCR Beta short-read assay was applied to DNA of cultured CD4+ T cells. Each CDR3 protein is one row after TCRdb ran MiXCR on the PCR reads. The table lists around 14,000 distinct CDR3 sequences, more than 20% of them singletons. CDR1 is ENHRY, CDR2 SYGVKD, per germline. This CDR3 has 15 amino acids. Losses at the gene ends were 6 bases for V and 2 bases for J; bases not matched to a gene: 8. Study findings and constraints: The study found that a median approximately 84% of reactive clones in convalescent patients appeared only post-vaccination. A relatively small number of convalescent patients were studied, and no early post-infection timepoints were included.

Treatment of the sample: approximately 9-day PBMC culture with coronavirus spike peptide pools or control peptides (ViraFEST assay). This clonotype originated in a human donor who had recovered from COVID-19. The rearrangement joins TRBV10-3 to TRBJ2-7, with 9 bases matching TRBD1. This material consisted of CD4+ T cells from blood, cultured in vitro, taken after SARS-CoV-2 vaccination. The CDR3: CAISSTGTGTYEQYF. The CDR3 DNA is TGTGCCATCAGCTCCACCGGGACAGGGACCTACGAGCAGTACTTC.